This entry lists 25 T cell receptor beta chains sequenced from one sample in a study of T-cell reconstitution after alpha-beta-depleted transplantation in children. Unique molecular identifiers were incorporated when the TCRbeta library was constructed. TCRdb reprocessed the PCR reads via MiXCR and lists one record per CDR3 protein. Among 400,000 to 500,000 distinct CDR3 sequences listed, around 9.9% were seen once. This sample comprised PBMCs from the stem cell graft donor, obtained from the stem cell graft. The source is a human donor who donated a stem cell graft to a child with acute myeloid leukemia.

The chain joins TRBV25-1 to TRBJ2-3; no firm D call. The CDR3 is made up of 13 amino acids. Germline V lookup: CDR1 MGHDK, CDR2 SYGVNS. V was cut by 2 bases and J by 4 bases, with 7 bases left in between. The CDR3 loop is CASSEGIPDTQYF. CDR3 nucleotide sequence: TGTGCCAGCAGTGAAGGAATCCCAGATACGCAGTATTTT.

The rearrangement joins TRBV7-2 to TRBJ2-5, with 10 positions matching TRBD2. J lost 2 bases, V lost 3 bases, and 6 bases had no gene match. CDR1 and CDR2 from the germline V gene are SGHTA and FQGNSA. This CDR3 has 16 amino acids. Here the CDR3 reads CASSLIGTSEQETQYF. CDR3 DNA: TGTGCCAGCAGCTTGATCGGGACTAGCGAACAAGAGACCCAGTACTTC. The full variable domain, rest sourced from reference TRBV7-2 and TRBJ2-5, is GAGVSQSPSNKVTEKGKDVELRCDPISGHTALYWYRQSLGQGLEFLIYFQGNSAPDKSGLPSDRFSAERTGGSVSTLTIQRTQQEDSAVYLCASSLIGTSEQETQYFGPGTRLLVL.

The CDR3 is CASSWTENTGELFF. In nucleotides, the CDR3 is TGTGCCAGCAGCTGGACAGAGAACACCGGGGAGCTGTTTTTT. The genes are TRBV5-5 and TRBJ2-2; D may be TRBD1 (6 bases). V lost 3 bases to trimming and J lost 1 base, with 7 bases between them. The CDR3 loop spans 14 amino acids. Germline V gives CDR1 SGHKS, CDR2 YYEKEE (reference sequence).

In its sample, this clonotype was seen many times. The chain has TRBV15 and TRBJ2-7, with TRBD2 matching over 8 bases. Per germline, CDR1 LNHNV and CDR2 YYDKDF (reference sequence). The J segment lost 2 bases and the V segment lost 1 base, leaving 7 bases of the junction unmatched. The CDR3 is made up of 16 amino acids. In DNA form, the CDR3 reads TGTGCCACCAGCAGAGTGGGGGTAGCGGGACCCTACGAGCAGTACTTC. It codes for CATSRVGVAGPYEQYF.

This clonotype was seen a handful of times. CDR3 sequence: CASSESGTGTEAFF. CDR3 DNA: TGTGCCAGCAGTGAATCTGGGACAGGGACTGAAGCTTTCTTT. The V and J genes are TRBV2 and TRBJ1-1; 9 bases agree with TRBD1. The CDR3 is 14 amino acids. From germline, CDR1 is SNHLY and CDR2 FYNNEI. Trimming cost V 2 bases and J 5 bases; bases outside gene matches: 3.

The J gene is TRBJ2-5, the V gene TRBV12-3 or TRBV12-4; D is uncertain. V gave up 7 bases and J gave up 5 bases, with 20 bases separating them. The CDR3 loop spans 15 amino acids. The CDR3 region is CASTTGRSKLETQYF. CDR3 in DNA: TGTGCCAGCACCACTGGACGATCGAAGCTGGAGACCCAGTACTTC.

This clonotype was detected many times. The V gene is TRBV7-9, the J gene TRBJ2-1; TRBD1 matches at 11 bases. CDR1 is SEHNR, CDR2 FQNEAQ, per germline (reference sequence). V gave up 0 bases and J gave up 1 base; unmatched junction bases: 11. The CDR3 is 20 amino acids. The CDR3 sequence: CASSLARGQGVSRSYNEQFF. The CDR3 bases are TGTGCCAGCAGCTTAGCAAGGGGACAGGGGGTTAGCAGATCCTACAATGAGCAGTTCTTC.

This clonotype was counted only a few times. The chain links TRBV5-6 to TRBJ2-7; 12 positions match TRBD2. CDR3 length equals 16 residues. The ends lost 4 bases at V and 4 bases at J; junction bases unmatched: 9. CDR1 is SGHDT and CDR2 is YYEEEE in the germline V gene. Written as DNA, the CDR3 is TGTGCCAGCAGCCACGAAGGACTAGCGGGATCATACGAGCAGTACTTC. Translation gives CASSHEGLAGSYEQYF.

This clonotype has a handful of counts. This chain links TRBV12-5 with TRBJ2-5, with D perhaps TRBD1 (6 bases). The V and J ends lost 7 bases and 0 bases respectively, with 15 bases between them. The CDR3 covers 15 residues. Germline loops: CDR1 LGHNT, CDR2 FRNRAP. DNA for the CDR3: TGTGCTAGTGAAGGGGGTAACAGGTACCAAGAGACCCAGTACTTC. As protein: CASEGGNRYQETQYF.

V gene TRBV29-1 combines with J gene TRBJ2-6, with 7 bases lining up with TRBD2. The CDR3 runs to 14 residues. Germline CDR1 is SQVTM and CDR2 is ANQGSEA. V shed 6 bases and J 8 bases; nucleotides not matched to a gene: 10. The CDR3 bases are TGCAGCGTAGCGGGACGGCTCGTACCCAACGTCCTGACTTTC. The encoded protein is CSVAGRLVPNVLTF.

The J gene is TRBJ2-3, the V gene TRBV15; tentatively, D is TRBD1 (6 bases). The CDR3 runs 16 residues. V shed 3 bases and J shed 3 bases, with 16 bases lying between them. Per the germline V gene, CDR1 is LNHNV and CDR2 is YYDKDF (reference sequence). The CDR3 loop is CATSSRTGFRTDTQYF. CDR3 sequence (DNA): TGTGCCACCAGCAGCCGTACAGGGTTTAGAACAGATACGCAGTATTTT. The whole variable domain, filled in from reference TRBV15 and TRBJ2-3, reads DAMVIQNPRYQVTQFGKPVTLSCSQTLNHNVMYWYQQKSSQAPKLLFHYYDKDFNNEADTPDNFQSRRPNTSFCFLDIRSPGLGDTAMYLCATSSRTGFRTDTQYFGPGTRLTVL.

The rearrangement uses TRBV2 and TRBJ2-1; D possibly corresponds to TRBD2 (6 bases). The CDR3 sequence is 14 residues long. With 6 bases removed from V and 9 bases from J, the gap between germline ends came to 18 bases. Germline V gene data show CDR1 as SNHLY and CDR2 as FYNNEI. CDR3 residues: CASRVSGWGSEQFF. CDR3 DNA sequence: TGTGCCAGCAGGGTGAGCGGGTGGGGCTCTGAGCAGTTCTTC.

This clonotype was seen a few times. CDR3 DNA: TGTGCCATCAGTGAGATTAGAGCGGGGGATACGCAGTATTTT. Translating it yields CAISEIRAGDTQYF. The V and J genes are TRBV10-3 and TRBJ2-3, with 7 bases lining up with TRBD2. The trim removed 2 bases at V and 6 bases at J, leaving 5 bases unmatched. Germline V gives CDR1 ENHRY, CDR2 SYGVKD. This CDR3 is built from 14 residues.

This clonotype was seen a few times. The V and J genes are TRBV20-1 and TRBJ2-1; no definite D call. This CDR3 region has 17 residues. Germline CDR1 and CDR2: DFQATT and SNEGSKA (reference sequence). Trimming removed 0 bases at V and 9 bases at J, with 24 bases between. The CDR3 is CSARERDHIMVFSEQFF. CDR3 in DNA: TGCAGTGCTAGAGAGAGAGATCATATAATGGTTTTCAGTGAGCAGTTCTTC.

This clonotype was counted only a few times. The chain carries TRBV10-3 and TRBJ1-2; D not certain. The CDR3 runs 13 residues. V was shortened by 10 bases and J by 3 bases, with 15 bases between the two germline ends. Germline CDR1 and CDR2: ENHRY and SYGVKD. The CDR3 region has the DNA TGTGCCACCCTATCTTCAACGGACTATGGCTACACCTTC. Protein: CATLSSTDYGYTF.

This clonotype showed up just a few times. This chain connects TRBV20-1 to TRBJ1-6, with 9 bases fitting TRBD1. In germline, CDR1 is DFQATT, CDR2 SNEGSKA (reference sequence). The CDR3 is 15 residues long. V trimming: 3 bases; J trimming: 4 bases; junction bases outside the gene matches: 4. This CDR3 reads CSASPDRGYNSPLHF. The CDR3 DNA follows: TGCAGTGCTAGTCCGGACAGGGGATATAATTCACCCCTCCACTTT.

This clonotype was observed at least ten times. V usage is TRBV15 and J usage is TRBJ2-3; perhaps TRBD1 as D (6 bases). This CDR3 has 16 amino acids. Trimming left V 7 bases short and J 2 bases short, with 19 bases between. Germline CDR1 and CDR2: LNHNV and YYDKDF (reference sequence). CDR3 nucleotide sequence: TGTGCCACCAAGATGGGGGCCCTCCTTGACACAGATACGCAGTATTTT. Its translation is CATKMGALLDTDTQYF.

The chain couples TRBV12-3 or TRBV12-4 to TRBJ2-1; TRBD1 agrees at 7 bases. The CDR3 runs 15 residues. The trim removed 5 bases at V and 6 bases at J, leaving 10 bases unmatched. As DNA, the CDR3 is TGTGCCAGCAGTAAAGAACCGGGACAGATCAATGAGCAGTTCTTC. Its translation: CASSKEPGQINEQFF.

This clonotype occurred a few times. The CDR3 DNA reads TGCGCCAGCAGCGACGGGACTAGCGGGGGAATCCAAGAGACCCAGTACTTC. Its translation: CASSDGTSGGIQETQYF. The rearrangement links TRBV5-1 to TRBJ2-5; 14 nucleotides agree with TRBD2. The length of the CDR3 is 17 residues. Germline V CDR1 and CDR2: SGHRS, YFSETQ. After removal of 4 bases from V and 1 base from J, the junction contained 6 bases not matched to a gene.

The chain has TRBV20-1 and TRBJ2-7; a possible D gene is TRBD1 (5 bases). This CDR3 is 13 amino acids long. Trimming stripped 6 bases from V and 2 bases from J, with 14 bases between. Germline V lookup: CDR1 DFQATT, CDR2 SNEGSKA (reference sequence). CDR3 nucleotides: TGCAGTGCAACTGACAGACTGGCCTACGAGCAGTACTTC. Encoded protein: CSATDRLAYEQYF.

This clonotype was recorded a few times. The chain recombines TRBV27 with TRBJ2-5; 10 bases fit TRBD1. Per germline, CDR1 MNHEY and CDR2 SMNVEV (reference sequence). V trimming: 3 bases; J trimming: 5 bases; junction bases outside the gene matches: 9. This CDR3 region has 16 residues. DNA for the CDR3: TGTGCCAGCAGTTTGCTCGGGACAGGGGTCCAGGAGACCCAGTACTTC. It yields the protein CASSLLGTGVQETQYF.

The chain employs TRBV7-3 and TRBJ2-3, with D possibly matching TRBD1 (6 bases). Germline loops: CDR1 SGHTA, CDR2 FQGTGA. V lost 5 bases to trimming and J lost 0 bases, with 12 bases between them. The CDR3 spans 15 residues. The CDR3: CASSSRTVSTDTQYF. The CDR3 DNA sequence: TGTGCCAGCAGCAGCAGGACAGTAAGCACAGATACGCAGTATTTT.

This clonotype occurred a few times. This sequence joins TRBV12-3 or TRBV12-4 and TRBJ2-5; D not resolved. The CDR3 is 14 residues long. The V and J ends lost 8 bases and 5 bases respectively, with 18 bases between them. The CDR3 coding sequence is TGTGCCAGCGAATCCTCTGGTCGTGCGGAGACCCAGTACTTC. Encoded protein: CASESSGRAETQYF.

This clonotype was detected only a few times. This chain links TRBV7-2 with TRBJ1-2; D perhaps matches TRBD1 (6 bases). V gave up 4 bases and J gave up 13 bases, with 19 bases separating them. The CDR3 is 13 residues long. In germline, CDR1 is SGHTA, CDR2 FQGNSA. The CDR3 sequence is CASSSRGELAGTF. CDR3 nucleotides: TGTGCCAGCAGCTCGAGGGGGGAGCTGGCCGGCACCTTC.

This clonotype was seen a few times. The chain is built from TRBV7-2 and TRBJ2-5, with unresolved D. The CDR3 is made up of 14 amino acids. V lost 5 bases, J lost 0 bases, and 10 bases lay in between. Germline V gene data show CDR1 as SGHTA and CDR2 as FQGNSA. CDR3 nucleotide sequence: TGTGCCAGCAGCCCCGAAATGTACCAAGAGACCCAGTACTTC. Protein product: CASSPEMYQETQYF.